Described below is a single T cell receptor beta chain sequence and its context. Its antigen is still unknown. The data were taken from a study of T cell responses to AZD1222 COVID-19 vaccine. General study findings and limits: Sampling that yielded the repertoires occurred only after the peak T cell response. Reports say nearly half of spike-specific TCRs go after unmutated variant regions. An increase in Spike-specific TCR breadth and depth was observed after two AZD1222 doses. Mostly white British, mostly female donors; authors suggested clonal diversity may be underestimated.

Germline V CDR1 and CDR2: MNHNS, SASEGT. The CDR3 has 16 residues. V shed 4 bases, J shed 5 bases, and the junction held 9 bases outside the gene matches. The table came from immunoSEQ multiplex PCR; TCRdb's copy has only in-frame clones and leaves some out. The top ten hold more than 0.8% of the sample, which has 110,000 to 150,000 clones, about 92% seen once. Here the sequenced sample was peripheral blood, taken on day 0 of MenACWY control vaccination. V is TRBV6-1 and J is TRBJ2-3, with 10 bases identical to TRBD2. The origin of this receptor is an adult in good health. The CDR3 region has the DNA TGTGCCAGCAGTGGACTAGCGGGCTTACGAGGAGATACGCAGTATTTT. Protein product: CASSGLAGLRGDTQYF.